The sequence of this T cell receptor (beta chain) was determined in a study of breast tumors, draining lymph nodes, adjacent tissues. This CDR3 has 16 amino acids. Germline loops: CDR1 LNHDA, CDR2 SQIVND (reference sequence). V was clipped by 6 bases and J by 6 bases, with 20 bases between them. Each CDR3 protein is one row after TCRdb ran MiXCR on the multiplex PCR reads. The sample has over 12,000 distinct CDR3 sequences, around 50% seen once; the top ten hold more than 25%. On this clonotype itself: As the CDR3 is not closed by the conserved phenylalanine or tryptophan, this likely results from a read error.

The chain recombines TRBV19 with TRBJ2-2, with a weak D call TRBD2 (5 bases). The sequencing input was tumor-adjacent breast tissue. This TCR was sampled from a female donor with breast cancer. Some clones in this sample may be carry-over from other donors' samples. CDR3 in amino acids: CASRSMTNGFSGELFS. CDR3 nucleotides: TGTGCCAGTAGAAGTATGACTAACGGGTTCTCCGGGGAGCTGTTTTCT.